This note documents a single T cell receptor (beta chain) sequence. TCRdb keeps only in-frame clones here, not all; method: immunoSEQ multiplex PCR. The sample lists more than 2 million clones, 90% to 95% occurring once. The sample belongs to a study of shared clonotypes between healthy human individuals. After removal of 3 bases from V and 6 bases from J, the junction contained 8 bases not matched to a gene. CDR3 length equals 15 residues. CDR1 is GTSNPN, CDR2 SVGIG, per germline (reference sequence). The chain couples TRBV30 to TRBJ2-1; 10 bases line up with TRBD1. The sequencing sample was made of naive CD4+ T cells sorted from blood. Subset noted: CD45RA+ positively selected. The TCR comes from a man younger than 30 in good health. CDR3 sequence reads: CAWSPAGQGVNEQFF. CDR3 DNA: TGTGCCTGGAGCCCCGCAGGACAGGGGGTCAATGAGCAGTTCTTC.